This TCR beta chain originates from a study of cytomegalovirus exposure and HLA in healthy donors (dated by TCRdb to 2016 to 2017). The study in broad terms: In an earlier analysis of 587 of the donors, around 290 Gb of sequence data and 117 million unique TCR beta sequences from 180 million or so T cells were reported. An early release covering 550 to 700 HLA-typed donors comprised about 320 gigabases of sequencing data and around 80 million unique TCR sequences. Of the 398 genotyped donors, 65% to 90% fell in the genetic ancestry cluster associated with self-reported Caucasian donors. The study aimed to test whether signatures of past pathogen exposure could be identified by cataloging public T cell receptors. The study profiled the T cell repertoires of hundreds of subjects by immunosequencing and related them to cytomegalovirus serostatus. Besides the first cohort of roughly 700 subjects, a separate validation cohort made up of over 95 different subjects was used. To predict cytomegalovirus infection status, the study brought together high-throughput TCR immunosequencing, statistical association of individual TCRs with disease status, and machine learning. A later analysis re-analyzed previously published TCR beta repertoires from 660 or so donors and added high-resolution HLA genotyping to study TCR occurrence patterns. Rather than drawing on any new phenotypic data, the later analysis identified candidate immune exposures from TCR beta sequences and the way those sequences occurred across donors. An earlier analysis of several hundred of the donors used high-throughput TCR beta sequencing to judge whether each TCR beta V gene segment behaved as functional or pseudogenic. Alongside the repertoire data, information on donor age, sex, ethnicity and CMV serostatus was compiled. A later genetic analysis took genome-wide SNP genotypes for about 65% of the 666 donors and used that subset as a discovery cohort. All discovery cohort repertoires had been generated using a single sequencing platform. HLA typing covered class I and class II loci at four-digit resolution. The number of typed donors differed by locus: about 620-630 for A, B, C, DRB1 and DQB1; approximately 530 for DQA1; approximately 600 for DPA1; and roughly 450 for DPB1. Because of strong linkage in the cohort, four to six DR-DQ haplotypes were treated as single units for association and clustering. Among roughly 400 genotyped donors of the cohort, an average of around 240,000 unique TCR beta nucleotide sequences were sequenced per donor, around 20% of them non-productive. General conclusions and limits of the study: Most TCR sequences were seen in very few donors, while some public TCRs were found in many individuals. Roughly uniform sequencing depth across donors was assumed in presence/absence analyses, although this assumption may not hold. A few of the identified cytomegalovirus-associated TCR beta chains were confirmed in vitro to be specific for cytomegalovirus antigens. When HLA alleles, especially DR and DQ, strongly co-occurred, attributing TCR associations to individual alleles was difficult. Linkage disequilibrium might explain the correlated functional status among segregating V segments, but an unknown experimental factor could not be ruled out. The study listed 150 to 200 TCR beta chains as associated with cytomegalovirus. Because some donors lacked HLA typing at each locus, the association tests relied only on the typed subset. A later analysis found that most CMV-associated TCR beta chains appeared HLA-restricted, with HLA associations seemingly driven largely by CMV exposure. Because the 87-base-pair reads could not distinguish some IMGT-functional V segments, including TRBV6-2 and TRBV6-3, those segments were excluded. In this cohort, only TCR beta chains were sequenced, and detectable features were limited by the absence of alpha or paired-chain data. The sequencing pipeline was judged likely to have produced a cluster of highly shared sequence variants as a technical artifact. Over 15 rarely observed V segments, including chromosome 9 orphons, were excluded from the earlier analysis of some 590 of the donors because counts were too low. Broadly in line with IMGT annotations, most TCR beta V segments showed up in productive rearrangements about 87% or about 30% of the time in an earlier analysis of approximately 600 of the donors. Compared with equally common non-associated chains, HLA-associated TCR beta chains in a later analysis were more clonally expanded and had lower generation probabilities. An association between a missense DCLRE1C variant and V-gene and J-gene trimming of TCR beta chains was found in a later genetic analysis and replicated in an independent cohort. The only immune exposure information available for the cohort was CMV serostatus. A later analysis reported that several top co-occurrence clusters appeared linked to parvovirus B19, influenza, CMV and Epstein-Barr virus. It was suggested by the authors that the approach could potentially be generalized to other disease states and immunological phenotypes. In both the original and validation cohorts, the classifier was reported to diagnose cytomegalovirus status with high specificity and sensitivity. In a later analysis, more than 15,000 TCR beta sequences were associated with specific HLA alleles at a false discovery rate of 0.05. Compared with the 666-donor mean, donors in an Asian-associated ancestry cluster had fewer N-insertions in productive TCRs, according to a later genetic analysis. A further reported finding was that TCR beta sequences accurately predicted the HLA-A and HLA-B alleles for most subjects in the first cohort. In a later analysis, TCR association rates were found to vary across HLA loci, with the most associated TCRs seen for DRB1 alleles and the fewest for HLA-C alleles.

The cysteine opens and the phenylalanine closes a CDR3 of 14 amino acids. Only the CDR3 portion is preserved as DNA: 42 bases, with reading frame beginning at the first base. The germline V gene (reference sequence) specifies GTSNPN as CDR1 and SVGIG as CDR2. V sheds 2 bases and J sheds 9 bases, leaving 17 bases between their ends. The cohort consisted of 650 to 700 healthy bone marrow donors. At the time of sampling, all cohort members were nominally healthy, though unrecorded immune exposures were likely present. The donor was CMV seronegative and belonged to the group of approximately 320 seronegative cohort members. Each donor provided a peripheral blood sample, and peripheral blood mononuclear cells were used for TCR beta sequencing. The Qiagen DNeasy Blood Extraction Kit was used to extract genomic DNA from the blood cell samples. As for this clone: Its antigen remains undetermined. There are no base qualities to consult, and no much larger clone falls within one base.

Receptor libraries were prepared by the immunoSEQ multiplex PCR assay. The multiplex PCR relied on a mix of 60 forward primers for TCR Vbeta segments and 13 reverse primers for TCR Jbeta segments. The CDR3 region of rearranged TCR beta genes was amplified from genomic DNA with a multiplex PCR assay. The amplified TCR beta libraries were sequenced on the Illumina HiSeq System as 87-base-pair reads. The study's processing was this. In a later analysis, 77 million or so unique TCR beta chains were counted across the roughly 700 repertoires, and around 10 million of these chains were shared by at least two donors. Raw reads were error-corrected and collapsed into unique sequences with a nearest-neighbor algorithm that merged closely related sequences to remove PCR and sequencing errors. CDR3 sequences were aligned to IMGT reference sequences to assign V, D and J gene segments. For a sequence to be retained, at least a six-nucleotide match to both a V gene segment and a J gene segment was required. Rearrangements were classified as productive when the CDR3 lacked stop codons and remained in frame with V and J, and all other rearrangements were classified as non-productive. Following IMGT convention, CDR3 was defined as the stretch from the second conserved V-encoded cysteine to the conserved J-encoded phenylalanine. The earlier analysis of about 560 of the donors excluded any sequence lacking an unambiguous match to a single V gene segment. An earlier analysis of 587 of the donors classified V segments as functional when productive rearrangements were above 56.7% and as segregating when the standard deviation between donors was above 5%. To diagnose cytomegalovirus status from the catalog of TCR beta chain sequences, a statistical classification framework was built. A later analysis assigned V and J genes by comparing TCR nucleotide sequences with IMGT/GENE-DB human TR gene sequences. A later analysis assigned CDR3 sequences and most-parsimonious VDJ recombination scenarios with the TCRdist pipeline. In a later analysis, each TCR beta chain was defined by its CDR3 amino acid sequence together with its V-gene family, and reads without a unique V-gene family were excluded. As a way to deal with suspected cross-contamination and a sequencing artifact, a later analysis dropped under 600 nucleotide sequences that were highly shared and had low generation probability. For each public chain, a later analysis derived a clonal expansion index from normalized ranks of inferred template counts within each repertoire. In a later analysis, generation probabilities were computed using a VDJ recombination model fitted to out-of-frame rearrangements, and the results were checked against IGoR. A later analysis scored TCR-TCR, TCR-HLA and TCR-CMV co-occurrence with hypergeometric tests, applying a repertoire-size bias correction to TCR pairs. In a later analysis, false discovery rates were estimated by permuting HLA or CMV assignments 20 times. In a later analysis, co-occurring TCRs were grouped using DBSCAN, and TCRdist sequence similarity was added for clustering within HLA-allele-positive subsets. Repertoires with fewer than 30,000 or more than 120,000 public chains were left out of co-occurrence clustering, as were four to six repertoires with anomalous nucleotide sharing. TCRdb provides this immuneACCESS table in a form limited to in-frame rearrangements. Some clones are lacking; in checked studies, under half of them reflect an unresolved V gene, and why the rest are absent is not known. The V and J calls and clone size come from that table; D and trimming were worked out from the DNA. The sample data list 160,000 or so clones, and just over 75% of these were observed just once. More than 0.8% of the sample lies in the top ten.

Source material: PBMCs. The receptor's source is a woman between 35 and 50 years old in good health and CMV-seronegative. The receptor chain draws on TRBV30 and TRBJ2-1; possibly the D gene is TRBD1, per 6 matching bases. The CDR3 region has the sequence CAWSRGQGDTEQFF. The DNA sequence follows: TGTGCCTGGAGTCGGGGACAAGGGGATACTGAGCAGTTCTTC.